The rows below give T cell receptor beta chains drawn from one sample of a study of regulatory T cells in long-lasting Graves disease. TCRdb analysed the multiplex PCR reads with MiXCR anew, one entry per CDR3 protein. This table has about 430,000 distinct CDR3 sequences, around 23% appearing once. The material was peripheral blood mononuclear cells (PBMCs), obtained when the disease was refractory, from a patient treated with antithyroid drugs. Receptors were obtained from a female donor with Graves disease. Both conserved end residues are part of each CDR3. A D gene is named only where the DNA matches it firmly. For some rows the clone size is stated as once, few or many, or as a class when expanded; others skip it.

D gene	V gene	CDR3 length	J gene	clone size	CDR3 protein	CDR3 DNA
TRBD2	TRBV20-1	17	TRBJ2-2	NA	CSATKGLAGGYTGELFF	TGCAGTGCTACTAAGGGACTAGCGGGAGGCTACACCGGGGAGCTGTTTTTT
NA	TRBV4-1	19	TRBJ2-7	NA	CASSQGVGFSGSKSGEQYF	TGCGCCAGCAGCCAAGGAGTTGGTTTTAGCGGATCTAAATCAGGGGAGCAGTACTTC
NA	TRBV28	14	TRBJ2-5	many	CASSLFGRTETQYF	TGTGCCAGCAGTTTATTTGGGAGAACGGAGACCCAGTACTTC
NA	TRBV30	14	TRBJ1-1	NA	CAWSVLVENTEAFF	TGTGCCTGGAGTGTACTGGTTGAGAACACTGAAGCTTTCTTT
NA	TRBV10-3	15	TRBJ1-1	NA	CAISDPGQPNTEAFF	TGTGCCATCAGTGACCCAGGACAACCGAACACTGAAGCTTTCTTT
NA	TRBV11-2	17	TRBJ2-7	many	CASSPVPLWGDSYEQYF	TGTGCCAGCAGCCCAGTTCCCCTTTGGGGAGACTCCTACGAGCAGTACTTC
NA	TRBV20-1	11	TRBJ2-3	NA	CSAHRSDTQYF	TGCAGTGCTCATCGATCAGATACGCAGTATTTT
NA	TRBV5-5	14	TRBJ1-6	NA	CASSLEGMQSPLHF	TGTGCCAGCAGCTTGGAAGGGATGCAGTCACCCCTCCACTTT
TRBD2	TRBV18	14	TRBJ2-5	few	CASSPGTSRETQYF	TGTGCCAGCTCACCCGGGACTAGCCGAGAGACCCAGTACTTC
TRBD2	TRBV12-3/TRBV12-4	15	TRBJ2-2	many	CASQPGGGGAGELFF	TGTGCCAGCCAACCTGGGGGGGGAGGGGCCGGGGAGCTGTTTTTT
NA	TRBV12-3/TRBV12-4	15	TRBJ2-2	many	CASSLDGQNTGELFF	TGTGCCAGCAGTTTAGACGGCCAGAACACCGGGGAGCTGTTTTTT
NA	TRBV12-3/TRBV12-4	15	TRBJ2-7	many	CASSLSSAGSYEQYF	TGTGCCAGCAGTTTGTCGTCGGCGGGCTCCTACGAGCAGTACTTC
TRBD1	TRBV20-1	18	TRBJ1-6	NA	CSAPPPSGTGGDNSPLHF	TGCAGTGCTCCCCCACCTTCCGGGACAGGGGGCGATAATTCACCCCTCCACTTT
TRBD1	TRBV6-5	15	TRBJ1-2	NA	CASSYPGTGDYGYTF	TGTGCCAGCAGTTACCCCGGGACAGGGGACTATGGCTACACCTTC
TRBD1	TRBV4-1	17	TRBJ2-5	few	CASSQPRDRGDQETQYF	TGCGCCAGCAGCCAACCCCGGGACAGGGGTGATCAAGAGACCCAGTACTTC
NA	TRBV12-3/TRBV12-4	13	TRBJ1-2	many	CASSLSRTDGYTF	TGTGCCAGCAGTTTATCTAGAACGGATGGCTACACCTTC
NA	TRBV25-1	13	TRBJ2-7	many	CASSGTPSYEQYF	TGTGCCAGCAGTGGGACACCCTCCTACGAGCAGTACTTC
NA	TRBV28	14	TRBJ2-7	many	CASGTGTFGYEQYF	TGTGCCAGCGGTACCGGGACATTTGGCTACGAGCAGTACTTC
TRBD2	TRBV19	16	TRBJ2-1	NA	CASSPAGLVSYNEQFF	TGTGCCAGTAGTCCCGCGGGACTAGTCTCCTACAATGAGCAGTTCTTC
TRBD2	TRBV28	15	TRBJ2-1	NA	CASSYRLAVPLEQFF	TGTGCCAGCAGCTACCGACTAGCGGTACCGTTAGAGCAGTTCTTC
NA	TRBV28	16	TRBJ2-7	many	CASSPEAGFNSYEQYF	TGTGCCAGCAGTCCCGAAGCAGGGTTTAACTCCTACGAGCAGTACTTC
NA	TRBV2	12	TRBJ1-5	few	CASTMSNQPQHF	TGTGCCAGCACGATGAGCAATCAGCCCCAGCATTTT
NA	TRBV27	14	TRBJ1-1	once	CANSLVGGNTEAFF	TGTGCCAACAGTTTAGTGGGGGGGAACACTGAAGCTTTCTTT
TRBD2	TRBV20-1	13	TRBJ2-7	many	CSAGLADPYEQYF	TGCAGTGCCGGACTAGCGGACCCCTACGAGCAGTACTTC
NA	TRBV12-3/TRBV12-4	12	TRBJ2-1	NA	CASSLNDNEQFF	TGTGCCAGCAGTTTAAACGACAATGAGCAGTTCTTC
TRBD1	TRBV6-1	15	TRBJ1-3	few	CASSVGTGGGNTIYF	TGTGCCAGCAGTGTCGGGACAGGGGGTGGAAACACCATATATTTT
NA	TRBV25-1	16	TRBJ1-1	many	CASSEYLRGYHAEAFF	TGTGCCAGCAGTGAATATTTGCGAGGGTATCACGCTGAAGCTTTCTTT
NA	TRBV27	14	TRBJ1-4	many	CASGTSLSNEKLFF	TGTGCCAGCGGGACATCGCTAAGTAATGAAAAACTGTTTTTT
NA	TRBV7-6	16	TRBJ1-6	once	CASSSGWGTDNSPLHF	TGTGCCAGCAGCTCGGGCTGGGGCACAGATAATTCACCCCTCCACTTT
TRBD1	TRBV15	15	TRBJ1-2	many	CATSSATGNNYGYTF	TGTGCCACCAGCTCCGCGACAGGGAACAACTATGGCTACACCTTC
NA	TRBV11-2	17	TRBJ2-2	NA	CASSLRHIKPKTGELFF	TGTGCCAGCAGCTTAAGGCACATAAAACCCAAGACCGGGGAGCTGTTTTTT
NA	TRBV20-1	16	TRBJ1-3	NA	CSASGWGPRSGNTIYF	TGCAGTGCTAGTGGTTGGGGGCCCCGCTCTGGAAACACCATATATTTT
NA	TRBV12-3/TRBV12-4	14	TRBJ2-2	few	CASRVTGSTGELFF	TGTGCCAGCAGGGTTACAGGGTCCACCGGGGAGCTGTTTTTT
NA	TRBV5-1	16	TRBJ2-4	NA	CASSLTGTEAKNIQYF	TGCGCCAGCAGCTTGACCGGGACCGAAGCCAAAAACATTCAGTACTTC
TRBD1	TRBV13	16	TRBJ2-3	NA	CASSISTGASTDTQYF	TGTGCCAGCAGCATCAGCACAGGGGCGTCCACAGATACGCAGTATTTT
NA	TRBV19	14	TRBJ1-1	NA	CASSISFMNTEAFF	TGTGCCAGTAGTATCAGTTTTATGAACACTGAAGCTTTCTTT
TRBD1	TRBV28	13	TRBJ1-2	many	CAILTGTAYGYTF	TGTGCCATCCTAACCGGGACAGCTTATGGCTACACCTTC
NA	TRBV24-1	16	TRBJ1-2	many	CATSDAEPHSYYGYTF	TGTGCCACCAGTGATGCTGAGCCTCACAGTTACTATGGCTACACCTTC